The 6 T cell receptor beta chains given below trace back to one sample, sequenced in a study of OX40 agonist ivuxolimab in advanced cancers. The protocol was immunoSEQ multiplex PCR, while the TCRdb copy is restricted to in-frame clones and leaves out a portion. The data hold 62,000 or so clones, with 84% observed a single time. The specimen comprised CD4+ or CD8+ T cells sorted from blood, sampled in a trial of the OX40 agonist ivuxolimab. The receptors were sampled from an adult with an advanced solid tumor such as melanoma, head and neck, liver or kidney cancer.

This clone was counted a single time. The chain has TRBV5-1 and TRBJ1-6; D call uncertain. The CDR3 covers 17 residues. Germline CDR1 is SGHRS and CDR2 is YFSETQ. Trimming took off 1 base at V and 6 bases at J, with 17 bases between the two ends. CDR3 DNA sequence: TGCGCCAGCAGCTTGTATCCTGGGCAGGTAGTTAATTCACCCCTCCACTTT. It encodes CASSLYPGQVVNSPLHF.

V usage is TRBV7-8 and J usage is TRBJ1-3, with 8 bases fitting TRBD1. V lost 5 bases, J lost 4 bases, and 10 bases stayed unmatched. In germline, CDR1 is SGHVS, CDR2 FQNEAQ. The CDR3 is 16 amino acids. In DNA form, the CDR3 reads TGTGCCAGCAGCGGTCCGACAGGGGCCGTCGGAAACACCATATATTTT. Its translation: CASSGPTGAVGNTIYF. The variable domain in full, with the rest retrieved from reference TRBV7-8 and TRBJ1-3, is GAGVSQSPRYKVAKRGQDVALRCDPISGHVSLFWYQQALGQGPEFLTYFQNEAQLDKSGLPSDRFFAERPEGSVSTLKIQRTQQEDSAVYLCASSGPTGAVGNTIYFGEGSWLTVV.

The chain employs TRBV5-1 and TRBJ2-3; TRBD2 matches at 9 bases. V was clipped by 4 bases and J by 5 bases; unmatched bases: 5. The length of the CDR3 is 14 residues. The V gene's germline CDR1 is SGHRS and CDR2 YFSETQ. The DNA of the CDR3 is TGCGCCAGCAGCACGGGACTAGCTGAAGATACGCAGTATTTT. This translates into CASSTGLAEDTQYF. Complete variable domain (other parts from reference TRBV5-1 and TRBJ2-3): KAGVTQTPRYLIKTRGQQVTLSCSPISGHRSVSWYQQTPGQGLQFLFEYFSETQRNKGNFPGRFSGRQFSNSRSEMNVSTLELGDSALYLCASSTGLAEDTQYFGPGTRLTVL.

The chain joins TRBV5-5 to TRBJ1-1, with D unclear. V lost 1 base, J lost 3 bases, and 7 bases lay in between. Germline CDR1 is SGHKS and CDR2 is YYEKEE (reference sequence). CDR3 size: 13 residues. This CDR3 reads CASSLNVHTEAFF. The CDR3 DNA reads TGTGCCAGCAGCTTGAACGTGCACACTGAAGCTTTCTTT.

This chain uses TRBV15 with TRBJ2-2, with 8 bases identical to TRBD2. The CDR3 is 16 amino acids. V was clipped by 4 bases and J by 0 bases; unmatched bases: 4. Germline lookup yields CDR1 LNHNV and CDR2 YYDKDF (reference sequence). CDR3 region: CATSKRGGSNTGELFF. In DNA form, the CDR3 reads TGTGCCACCAGCAAACGGGGGGGATCGAACACCGGGGAGCTGTTTTTT.

This clone was found once. The chain joins TRBV6-6 to TRBJ1-3; D unclear. The CDR3 contains 13 residues. V lost 8 bases and J lost 2, with 10 bases in between. Germline CDR1 and CDR2: MNHNY and SVGAGI (reference sequence). The chain's CDR3 is CASRPGAGNTIYF. In DNA form, the CDR3 reads TGTGCCAGCCGTCCCGGGGCTGGAAACACCATATATTTT.